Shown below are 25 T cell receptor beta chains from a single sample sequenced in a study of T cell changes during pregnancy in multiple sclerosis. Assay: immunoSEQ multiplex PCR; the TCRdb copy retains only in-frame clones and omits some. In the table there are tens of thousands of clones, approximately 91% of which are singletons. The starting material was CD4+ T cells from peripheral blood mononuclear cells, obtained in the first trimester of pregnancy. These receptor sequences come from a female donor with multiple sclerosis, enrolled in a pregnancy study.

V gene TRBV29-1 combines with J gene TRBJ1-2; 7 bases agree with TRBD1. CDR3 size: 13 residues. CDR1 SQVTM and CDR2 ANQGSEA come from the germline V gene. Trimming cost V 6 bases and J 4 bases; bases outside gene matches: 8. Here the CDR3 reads CSVPGQRSYGYTF. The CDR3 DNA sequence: TGCAGCGTACCGGGACAGAGGAGCTATGGCTACACCTTC.

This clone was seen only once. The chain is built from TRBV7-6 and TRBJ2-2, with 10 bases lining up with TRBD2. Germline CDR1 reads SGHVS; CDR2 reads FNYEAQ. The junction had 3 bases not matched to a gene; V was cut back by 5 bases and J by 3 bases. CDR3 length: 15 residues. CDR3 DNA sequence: TGTGCCAGCAGCCCTGGACTAGCGGACACCGGGGAGCTGTTTTTT. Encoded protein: CASSPGLADTGELFF.

The CDR3 loop is CASSLARRSPWGTDTQYF. The CDR3 DNA follows: TGTGCCAGCAGCTTAGCGCGGCGATCACCATGGGGCACAGATACGCAGTATTTT. The chain carries TRBV7-2 and TRBJ2-3; D uncertain. V was cut by 0 bases and J by 1 base, with 17 bases left in between. The CDR3 spans 18 residues. Looked up from germline, CDR1 is SGHTA and CDR2 is FQGNSA.

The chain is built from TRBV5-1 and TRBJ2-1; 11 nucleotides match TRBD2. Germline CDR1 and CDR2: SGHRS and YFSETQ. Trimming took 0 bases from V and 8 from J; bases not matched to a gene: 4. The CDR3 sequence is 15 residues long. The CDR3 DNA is TGCGCCAGCAGCTTGGCTAGCGGGAGGTCCCATGAGCAGTTCTTC. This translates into CASSLASGRSHEQFF.

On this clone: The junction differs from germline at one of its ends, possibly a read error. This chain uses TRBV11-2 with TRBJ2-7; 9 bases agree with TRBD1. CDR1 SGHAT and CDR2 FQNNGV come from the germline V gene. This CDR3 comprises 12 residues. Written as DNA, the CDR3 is TGTGCCAGCAGCTCCATCCGACAGGGGGTAACCTTC. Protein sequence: CASSSIRQGVTF. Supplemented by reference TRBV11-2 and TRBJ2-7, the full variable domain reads EAGVAQSPRYKIIEKRQSVAFWCNPISGHATLYWYQQILGQGPKLLIQFQNNGVVDDSQLPKDRFSAERLKGVDSTLKIQPAKLEDSAVYLCASSSIRQGVTFGPGTRLTVT.

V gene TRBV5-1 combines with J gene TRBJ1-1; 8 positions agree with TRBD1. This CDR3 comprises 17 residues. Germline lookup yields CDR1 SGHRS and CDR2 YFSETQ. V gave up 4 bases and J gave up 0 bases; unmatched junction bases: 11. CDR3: CASSPRAGGGMNTEAFF. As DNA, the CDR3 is TGCGCCAGCAGCCCTCGAGCAGGGGGCGGCATGAACACTGAAGCTTTCTTT.

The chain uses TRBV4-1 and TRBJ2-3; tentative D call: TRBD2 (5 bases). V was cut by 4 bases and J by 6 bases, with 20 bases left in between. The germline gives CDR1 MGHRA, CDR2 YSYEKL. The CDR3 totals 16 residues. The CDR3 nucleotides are TGCGCCAGCAGCCCCGTTCGGGGAGCGCAATGGGATACGCAGTATTTT. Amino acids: CASSPVRGAQWDTQYF.

Here the CDR3 DNA reads TGTGCCAGCAGCCGCGTTCGACAGGGGGGCATGAACACTGAAGCTTTCTTT. Translating gives CASSRVRQGGMNTEAFF. The chain links TRBV2 to TRBJ1-1; 9 nucleotides line up with TRBD1. Losses at the gene ends were 6 bases for V and 0 bases for J; bases not matched to a gene: 11. Germline V CDR1 and CDR2: SNHLY, FYNNEI. The CDR3 runs to 17 residues.

CDR3 residues: CASSTPGQGILGGYTF. CDR3 in DNA: TGTGCCAGCAGCACTCCGGGACAGGGCATATTGGGTGGCTACACCTTC. The rearrangement joins TRBV2 to TRBJ1-2, with 9 bases that match TRBD1. V lost 6 bases to trimming and J lost 7 bases; unmatched junction nucleotides: 15. In germline, CDR1 is SNHLY, CDR2 FYNNEI. This CDR3 is built from 16 residues.

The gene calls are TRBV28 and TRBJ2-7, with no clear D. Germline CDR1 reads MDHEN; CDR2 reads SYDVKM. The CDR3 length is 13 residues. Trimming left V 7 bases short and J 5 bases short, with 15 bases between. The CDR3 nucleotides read TGTGCCAGCACTCCCAGGAACAGAAACGAGCAGTACTTC. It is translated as CASTPRNRNEQYF.

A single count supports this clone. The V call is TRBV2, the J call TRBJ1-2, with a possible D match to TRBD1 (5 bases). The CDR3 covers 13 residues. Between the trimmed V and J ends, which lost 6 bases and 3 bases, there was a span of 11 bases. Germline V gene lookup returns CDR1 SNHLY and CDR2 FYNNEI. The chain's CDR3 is CASSIDSYYGYTF. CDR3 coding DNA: TGTGCCAGCAGCATAGACAGTTACTATGGCTACACCTTC.

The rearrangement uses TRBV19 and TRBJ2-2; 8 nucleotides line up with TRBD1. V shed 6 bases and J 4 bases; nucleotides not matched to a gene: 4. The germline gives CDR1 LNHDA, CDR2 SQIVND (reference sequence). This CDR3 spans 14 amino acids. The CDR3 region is CASRDRVGTGELFF. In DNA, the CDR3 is TGTGCCAGTAGGGACAGGGTAGGCACCGGGGAGCTGTTTTTT.

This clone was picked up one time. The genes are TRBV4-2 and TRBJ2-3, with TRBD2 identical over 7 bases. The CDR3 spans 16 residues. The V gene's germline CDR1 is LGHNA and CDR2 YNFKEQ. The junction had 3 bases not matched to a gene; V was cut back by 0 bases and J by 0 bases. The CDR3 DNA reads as TGTGCCAGCAGCCAAGATAGAGCGGGGAGCACAGATACGCAGTATTTT. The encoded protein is CASSQDRAGSTDTQYF.

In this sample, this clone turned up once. This CDR3 reads CASRRGLAEATDTQYF. DNA of the CDR3: TGTGCCAGCAGACGTGGACTAGCGGAAGCCACAGATACGCAGTATTTT. The rearrangement joins TRBV28 to TRBJ2-3, with TRBD2 matching over 10 bases. The CDR3 loop spans 16 amino acids. Germline assignment: CDR1 MDHEN and CDR2 SYDVKM. V lost 6 bases and J lost 2; bases outside the gene matches: 8.

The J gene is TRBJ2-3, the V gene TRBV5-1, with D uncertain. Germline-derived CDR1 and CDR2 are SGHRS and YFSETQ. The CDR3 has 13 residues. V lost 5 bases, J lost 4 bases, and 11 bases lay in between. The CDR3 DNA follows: TGCGCCAGCAGTAAGCCCCCGGCAGATACGCAGTATTTT. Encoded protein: CASSKPPADTQYF.

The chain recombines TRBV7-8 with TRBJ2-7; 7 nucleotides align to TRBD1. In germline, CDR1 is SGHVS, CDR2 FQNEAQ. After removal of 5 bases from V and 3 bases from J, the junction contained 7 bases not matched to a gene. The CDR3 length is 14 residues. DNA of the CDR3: TGTGCCAGCAGCACGTGGACAGGCTTCTACGAGCAGTACTTC. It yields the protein CASSTWTGFYEQYF.

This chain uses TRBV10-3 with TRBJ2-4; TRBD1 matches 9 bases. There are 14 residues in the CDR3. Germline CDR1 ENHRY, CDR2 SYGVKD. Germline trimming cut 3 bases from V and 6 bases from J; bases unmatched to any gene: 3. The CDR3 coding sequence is TGTGCCATCAGTGAACCGGGACAGGGAAACATTCAGTACTTC. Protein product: CAISEPGQGNIQYF.

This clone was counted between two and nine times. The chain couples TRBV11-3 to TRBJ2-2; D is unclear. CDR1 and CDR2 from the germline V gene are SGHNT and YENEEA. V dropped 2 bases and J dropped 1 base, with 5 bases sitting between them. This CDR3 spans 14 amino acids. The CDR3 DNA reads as TGTGCCAGCAGCTTAAGAGGGAACACCGGGGAGCTGTTTTTT. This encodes CASSLRGNTGELFF.

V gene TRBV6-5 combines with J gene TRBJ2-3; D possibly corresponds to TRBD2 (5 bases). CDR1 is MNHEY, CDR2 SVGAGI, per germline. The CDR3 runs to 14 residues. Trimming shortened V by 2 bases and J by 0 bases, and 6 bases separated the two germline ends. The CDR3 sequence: CASSYGSSTDTQYF. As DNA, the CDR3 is TGTGCCAGCAGTTACGGGAGTAGCACAGATACGCAGTATTTT.

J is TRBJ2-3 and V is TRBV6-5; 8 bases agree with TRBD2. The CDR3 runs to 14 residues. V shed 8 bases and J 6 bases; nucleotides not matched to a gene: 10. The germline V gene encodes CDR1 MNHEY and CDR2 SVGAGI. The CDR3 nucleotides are TGTGCCAGCGGGGGGAGCGGGGGAGGGGATACGCAGTATTTT. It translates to CASGGSGGGDTQYF.

This CDR3 reads CASSGTSGHNEQFF. In DNA, the CDR3 is TGTGCCAGCAGTGGGACTAGCGGCCATAATGAGCAGTTCTTC. The chain couples TRBV25-1 to TRBJ2-1, with 10 bases matching TRBD2. Per the germline V gene, CDR1 is MGHDK and CDR2 is SYGVNS. The J segment lost 7 bases and the V segment lost 4 bases, leaving 4 bases of the junction unmatched. The CDR3 runs 14 residues.

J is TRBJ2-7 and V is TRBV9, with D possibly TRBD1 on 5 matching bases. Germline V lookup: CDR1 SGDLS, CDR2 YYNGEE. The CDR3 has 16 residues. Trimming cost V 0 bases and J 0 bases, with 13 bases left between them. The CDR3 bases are TGTGCCAGCAGCGTAGCTAACTTCGACAGCTCCTACGAGCAGTACTTC. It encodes CASSVANFDSSYEQYF. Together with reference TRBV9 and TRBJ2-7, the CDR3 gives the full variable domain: DSGVTQTPKHLITATGQRVTLRCSPRSGDLSVYWYQQSLDQGLQFLIQYYNGEERAKGNILERFSAQQFPDLHSELNLSSLELGDSALYFCASSVANFDSSYEQYFGPGTRLTVT.

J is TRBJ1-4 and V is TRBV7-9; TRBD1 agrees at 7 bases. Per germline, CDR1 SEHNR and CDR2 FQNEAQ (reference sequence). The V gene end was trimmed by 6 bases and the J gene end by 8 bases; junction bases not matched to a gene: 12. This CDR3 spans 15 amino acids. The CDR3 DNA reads TGTGCCAGCAGTAGATCAGGACAGGTACCGGAAAAACTGTTTTTT. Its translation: CASSRSGQVPEKLFF.

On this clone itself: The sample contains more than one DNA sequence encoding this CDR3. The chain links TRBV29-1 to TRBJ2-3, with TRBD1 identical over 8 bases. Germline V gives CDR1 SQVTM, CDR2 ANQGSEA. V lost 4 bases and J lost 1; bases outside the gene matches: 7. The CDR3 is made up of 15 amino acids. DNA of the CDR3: TGCAGCGTTGGAGTTGGACAGGGACGCACAGATACGCAGTATTTT. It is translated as CSVGVGQGRTDTQYF.

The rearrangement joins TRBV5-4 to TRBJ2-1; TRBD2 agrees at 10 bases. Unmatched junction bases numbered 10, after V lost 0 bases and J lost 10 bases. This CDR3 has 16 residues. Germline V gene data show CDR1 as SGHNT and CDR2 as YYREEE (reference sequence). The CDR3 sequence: CASSLGIAGGIGEQFF. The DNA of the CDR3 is TGTGCCAGCAGCTTGGGGATAGCGGGAGGTATTGGGGAGCAGTTCTTC.